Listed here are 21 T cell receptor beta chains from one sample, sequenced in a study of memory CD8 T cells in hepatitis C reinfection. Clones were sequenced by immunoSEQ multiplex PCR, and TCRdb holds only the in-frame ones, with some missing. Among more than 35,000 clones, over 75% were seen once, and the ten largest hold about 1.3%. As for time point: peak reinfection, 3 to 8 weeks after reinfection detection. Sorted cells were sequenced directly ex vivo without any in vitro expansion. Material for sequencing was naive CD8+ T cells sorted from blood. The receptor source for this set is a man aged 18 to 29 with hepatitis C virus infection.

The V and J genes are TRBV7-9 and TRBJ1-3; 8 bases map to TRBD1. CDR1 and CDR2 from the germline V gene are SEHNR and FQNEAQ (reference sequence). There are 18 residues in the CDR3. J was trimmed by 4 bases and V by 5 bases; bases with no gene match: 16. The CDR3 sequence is CASSKRRDRGLRGNTIYF. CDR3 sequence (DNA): TGTGCCAGCAGCAAACGACGAGACAGGGGATTGAGGGGAAACACCATATATTTT.

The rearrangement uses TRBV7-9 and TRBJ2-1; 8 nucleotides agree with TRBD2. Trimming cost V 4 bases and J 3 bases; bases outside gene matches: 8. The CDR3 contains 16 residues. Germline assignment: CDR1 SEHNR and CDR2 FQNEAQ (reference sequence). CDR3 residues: CASSSTGGLYYNEQFF. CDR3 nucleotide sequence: TGTGCCAGCAGCTCGACGGGGGGGCTATACTACAATGAGCAGTTCTTC.

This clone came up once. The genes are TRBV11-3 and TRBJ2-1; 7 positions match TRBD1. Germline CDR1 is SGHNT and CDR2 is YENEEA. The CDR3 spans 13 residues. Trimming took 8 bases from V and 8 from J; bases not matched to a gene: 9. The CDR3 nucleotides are TGTGCCAGCTCCGGACAGGACTTCGATGAGCAGTTCTTC. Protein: CASSGQDFDEQFF.

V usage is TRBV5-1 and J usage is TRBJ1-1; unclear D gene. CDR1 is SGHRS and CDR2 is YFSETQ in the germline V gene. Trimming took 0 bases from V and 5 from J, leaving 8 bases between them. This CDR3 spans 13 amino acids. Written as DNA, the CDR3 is TGCGCCAGCAGCTTGGCCGCGGCGACTGAAGCTTTCTTT. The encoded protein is CASSLAAATEAFF.

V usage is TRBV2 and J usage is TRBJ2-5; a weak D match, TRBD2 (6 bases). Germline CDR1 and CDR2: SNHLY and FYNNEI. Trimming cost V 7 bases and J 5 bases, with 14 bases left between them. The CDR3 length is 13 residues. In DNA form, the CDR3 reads TGTGCCAGCACCCGACTAGATCGGGAGACCCAGTACTTC. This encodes CASTRLDRETQYF.

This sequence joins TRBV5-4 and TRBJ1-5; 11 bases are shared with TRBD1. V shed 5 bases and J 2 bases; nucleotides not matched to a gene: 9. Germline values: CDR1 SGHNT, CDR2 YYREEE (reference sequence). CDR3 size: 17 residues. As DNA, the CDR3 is TGTGCCAGCAGGTGGGGACAGGGGGTTATAGGCAATCAGCCCCAGCATTTT. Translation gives CASRWGQGVIGNQPQHF.

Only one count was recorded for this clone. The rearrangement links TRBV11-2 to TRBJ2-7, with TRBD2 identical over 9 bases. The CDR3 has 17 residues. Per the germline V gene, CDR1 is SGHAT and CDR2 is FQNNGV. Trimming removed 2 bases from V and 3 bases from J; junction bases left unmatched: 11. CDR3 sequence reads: CASSLKRWASGIYEQYF. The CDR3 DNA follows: TGTGCCAGCAGCTTAAAGCGATGGGCTAGCGGGATCTACGAGCAGTACTTC.

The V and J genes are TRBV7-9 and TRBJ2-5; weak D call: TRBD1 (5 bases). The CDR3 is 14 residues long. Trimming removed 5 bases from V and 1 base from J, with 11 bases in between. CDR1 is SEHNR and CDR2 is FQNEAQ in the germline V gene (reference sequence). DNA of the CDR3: TGTGCCAGCAGCGGTAGGACATTCCAAGAGACCCAGTACTTC. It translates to CASSGRTFQETQYF.

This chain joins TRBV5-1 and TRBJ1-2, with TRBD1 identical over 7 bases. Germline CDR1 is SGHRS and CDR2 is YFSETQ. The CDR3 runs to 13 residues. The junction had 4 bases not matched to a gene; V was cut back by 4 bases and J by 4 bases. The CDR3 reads CASSIGTAYGYTF. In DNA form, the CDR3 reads TGCGCCAGCAGCATCGGGACAGCCTATGGCTACACCTTC.

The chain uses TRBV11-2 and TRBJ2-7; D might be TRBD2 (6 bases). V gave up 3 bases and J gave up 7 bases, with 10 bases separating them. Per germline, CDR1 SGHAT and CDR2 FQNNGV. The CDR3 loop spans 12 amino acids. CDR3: CASSFFGGEQYF. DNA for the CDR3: TGTGCCAGCAGCTTTTTCGGGGGAGAGCAGTACTTC.

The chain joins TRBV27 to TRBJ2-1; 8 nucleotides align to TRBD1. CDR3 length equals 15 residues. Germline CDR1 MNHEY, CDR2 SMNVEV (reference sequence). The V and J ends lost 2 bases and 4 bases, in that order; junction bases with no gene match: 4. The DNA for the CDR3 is TGTGCCAGCAGTTTAGGGCAGGGGGCATACAATGAGCAGTTCTTC. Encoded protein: CASSLGQGAYNEQFF.

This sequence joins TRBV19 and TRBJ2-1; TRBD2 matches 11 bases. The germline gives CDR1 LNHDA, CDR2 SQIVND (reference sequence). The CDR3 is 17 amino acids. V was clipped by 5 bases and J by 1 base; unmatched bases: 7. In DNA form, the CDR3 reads TGTGCCAGTAGTCCGACTAGCGGGAAGAGATCCTACAATGAGCAGTTCTTC. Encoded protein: CASSPTSGKRSYNEQFF.

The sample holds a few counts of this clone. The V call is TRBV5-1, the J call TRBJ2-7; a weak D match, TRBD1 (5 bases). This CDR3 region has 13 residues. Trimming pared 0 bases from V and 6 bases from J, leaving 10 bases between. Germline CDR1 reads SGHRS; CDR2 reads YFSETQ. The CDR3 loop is CASSLVGVGEQYF. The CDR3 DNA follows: TGCGCCAGCAGCTTGGTAGGGGTTGGCGAGCAGTACTTC.

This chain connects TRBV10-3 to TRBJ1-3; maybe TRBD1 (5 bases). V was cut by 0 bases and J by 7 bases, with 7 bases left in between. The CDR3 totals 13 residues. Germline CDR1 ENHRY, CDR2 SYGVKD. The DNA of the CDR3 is TGTGCCATCAGTGAGTCGGGGGGGAACACCATATATTTT. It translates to CAISESGGNTIYF.

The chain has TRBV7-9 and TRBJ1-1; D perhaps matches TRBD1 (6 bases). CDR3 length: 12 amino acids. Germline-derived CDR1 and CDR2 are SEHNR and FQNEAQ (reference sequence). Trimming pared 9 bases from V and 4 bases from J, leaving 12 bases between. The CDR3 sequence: CASSDSSTEAFF. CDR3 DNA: TGTGCCAGTTCGGACAGTTCCACTGAAGCTTTCTTT.

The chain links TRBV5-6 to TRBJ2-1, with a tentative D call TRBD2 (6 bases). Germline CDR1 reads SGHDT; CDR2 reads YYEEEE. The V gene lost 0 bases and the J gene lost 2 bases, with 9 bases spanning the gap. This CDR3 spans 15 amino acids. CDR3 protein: CASSLGGDPYNEQFF. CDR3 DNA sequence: TGTGCCAGCAGCTTGGGGGGGGATCCCTACAATGAGCAGTTCTTC.

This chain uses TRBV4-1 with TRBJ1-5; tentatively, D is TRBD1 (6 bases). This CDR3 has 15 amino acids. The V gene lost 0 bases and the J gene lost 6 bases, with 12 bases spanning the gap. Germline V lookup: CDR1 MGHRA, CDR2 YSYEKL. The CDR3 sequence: CASSQENRVGQPQHF. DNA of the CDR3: TGCGCCAGCAGCCAAGAAAACAGGGTCGGTCAGCCCCAGCATTTT.

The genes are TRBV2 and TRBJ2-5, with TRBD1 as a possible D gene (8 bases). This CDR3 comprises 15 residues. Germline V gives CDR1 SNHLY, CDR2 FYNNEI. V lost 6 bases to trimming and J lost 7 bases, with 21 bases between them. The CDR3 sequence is CASRIGQGGSGTQYF. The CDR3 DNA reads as TGTGCCAGCAGGATAGGACAGGGAGGGAGTGGGACCCAGTACTTC.

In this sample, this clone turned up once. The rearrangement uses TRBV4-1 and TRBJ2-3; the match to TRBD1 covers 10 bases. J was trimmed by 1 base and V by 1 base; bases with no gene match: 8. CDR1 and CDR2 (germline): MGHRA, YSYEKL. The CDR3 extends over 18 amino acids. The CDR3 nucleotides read TGCGCCAGCAGCCAAGGGACAGGGGGAGGATTCGGCACAGATACGCAGTATTTT. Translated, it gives CASSQGTGGGFGTDTQYF.

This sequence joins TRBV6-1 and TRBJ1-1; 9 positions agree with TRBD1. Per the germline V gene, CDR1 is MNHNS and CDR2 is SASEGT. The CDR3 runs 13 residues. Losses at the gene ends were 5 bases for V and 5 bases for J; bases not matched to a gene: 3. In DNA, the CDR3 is TGTGCCAGCAGTCGGACAGGGGTGACTGAAGCTTTCTTT. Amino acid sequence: CASSRTGVTEAFF.

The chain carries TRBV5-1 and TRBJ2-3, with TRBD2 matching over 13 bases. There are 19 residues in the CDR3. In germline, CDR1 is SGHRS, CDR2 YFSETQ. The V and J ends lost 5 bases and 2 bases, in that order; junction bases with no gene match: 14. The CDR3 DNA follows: TGCGCCAGCAGTCGAGCCACTAGCGGGGGGGAATATCTCACAGATACGCAGTATTTT. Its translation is CASSRATSGGEYLTDTQYF.